Presented here are 31 T cell receptor beta chains from one specimen sequenced in a study of T cells in localized non-small cell lung cancer. Method: immunoSEQ multiplex PCR; TCRdb's copy keeps in-frame clones and lacks some. This table has about 24,000 clones, approximately 90% appearing once. Sequenced material: peripheral blood, taken before any cancer treatment. Receptors were obtained from a woman aged 35 to 70 with stage I lung adenocarcinoma.

The chain recombines TRBV28 with TRBJ1-2; D is perhaps TRBD1 (6 bases). V gave up 6 bases and J gave up 8 bases, with 10 bases separating them. The CDR3 consists of 11 residues. Germline V lookup: CDR1 MDHEN, CDR2 SYDVKM. The chain's CDR3 is CASRTGWGYTF. CDR3 DNA: TGTGCCAGCAGAACAGGGTGGGGCTACACCTTC.

J is TRBJ1-4 and V is TRBV5-1; a possible D gene is TRBD1 (5 bases). Germline assignment: CDR1 SGHRS and CDR2 YFSETQ. Trimming left V 1 base short and J 7 bases short, with 11 bases between. This CDR3 spans 14 amino acids. The CDR3: CASSLWGTGEKLFF. The CDR3 DNA is TGCGCCAGCAGCTTGTGGGGGACTGGTGAAAAACTGTTTTTT.

The chain is built from TRBV19 and TRBJ1-5; no definite D call. CDR3 length: 15 residues. V gave up 3 bases and J gave up 0 bases, with 9 bases separating them. CDR1 is LNHDA and CDR2 is SQIVND in the germline V gene (reference sequence). CDR3 DNA: TGTGCCAGTAGTATCTGGCAGAATAGCAATCAGCCCCAGCATTTT. Its translation: CASSIWQNSNQPQHF. The whole variable domain, filled in from reference TRBV19 and TRBJ1-5, reads DGGITQSPKYLFRKEGQNVTLSCEQNLNHDAMYWYRQDPGQGLRLIYYSQIVNDFQKGDIAEGYSVSREKKESFPLTVTSAQKNPTAFYLCASSIWQNSNQPQHFGDGTRLSIL.

This chain connects TRBV19 to TRBJ2-3; D is undetermined. The CDR3 sequence is 13 residues long. CDR1 and CDR2 from the germline V gene are LNHDA and SQIVND (reference sequence). The V gene lost 3 bases and the J gene lost 0 bases, with 4 bases spanning the gap. The CDR3 bases are TGTGCCAGTAGTATGGACAGCACAGATACGCAGTATTTT. Translating it yields CASSMDSTDTQYF. Full variable domain (remainder filled in from reference TRBV19 and TRBJ2-3): DGGITQSPKYLFRKEGQNVTLSCEQNLNHDAMYWYRQDPGQGLRLIYYSQIVNDFQKGDIAEGYSVSREKKESFPLTVTSAQKNPTAFYLCASSMDSTDTQYFGPGTRLTVL.

This clone is a singleton in its sample. This sequence joins TRBV18 and TRBJ1-5; D ambiguous. The CDR3 has 12 residues. The ends were cut back, 4 bases at V and 7 bases at J, with 8 bases in the middle. Germline loops: CDR1 KGHSH, CDR2 LQKENI. The CDR3 DNA reads TGTGCCAGCTCACTGGAGCAGCAGCCCCAGCATTTT. Protein: CASSLEQQPQHF.

This clone was found a few times. The chain is built from TRBV19 and TRBJ1-2; TRBD1 aligns across 7 bases. V lost 9 bases to trimming and J lost 4 bases; unmatched junction nucleotides: 14. Germline V gives CDR1 LNHDA, CDR2 SQIVND (reference sequence). The CDR3 has 15 amino acids. This chain's CDR3 is CASTETGAGSYGYTF. The CDR3 nucleotides are TGTGCCAGCACTGAAACAGGGGCGGGGAGCTATGGCTACACCTTC.

CDR3 in amino acids: CASSEGRLAGPMKEQFF. CDR3 sequence (DNA): TGTGCCAGCAGTGAAGGCAGACTAGCGGGCCCAATGAAGGAGCAGTTCTTC. The chain links TRBV6-1 to TRBJ2-1; 10 bases map to TRBD2. V lost 1 base, J lost 10 bases, and 13 bases stayed unmatched. This CDR3 is built from 17 residues. Looked up from germline, CDR1 is MNHNS and CDR2 is SASEGT.

This chain links TRBV5-6 with TRBJ1-2, with a weak D call TRBD1 (6 bases). The CDR3 is 12 residues long. In germline, CDR1 is SGHDT, CDR2 YYEEEE. Deletions cut 2 bases from V and 6 bases from J, with 8 bases between. The CDR3 protein is CASSLGGNGYTF. The CDR3 coding sequence is TGTGCCAGCAGCTTAGGGGGGAATGGCTACACCTTC.

The J gene is TRBJ2-5, the V gene TRBV7-9; no clear D. The germline V and J ends were trimmed by 8 bases and 5 bases, with 12 bases remaining between them. Germline V gene sequence: CDR1 SEHNR, CDR2 FQNEAQ (reference sequence). The CDR3 sequence is 12 residues long. CDR3 DNA: TGTGCCAGCGTATGGGGAACCGAGACCCAGTACTTC. It specifies CASVWGTETQYF.

The rearrangement uses TRBV20-1 and TRBJ2-1, with D hard to call. CDR1 and CDR2 (germline): DFQATT, SNEGSKA (reference sequence). Trimming left V 6 bases short and J 7 bases short, with 10 bases between. This CDR3 contains 11 residues. For the CDR3, the DNA is TGCAGTGCCTTTGGTAGGAATGAGCAGTTCTTC. It translates to CSAFGRNEQFF.

V usage is TRBV28 and J usage is TRBJ2-3, with 7 bases fitting TRBD2. V gave up 5 bases and J gave up 3 bases; unmatched junction bases: 8. Germline assignment: CDR1 MDHEN and CDR2 SYDVKM. The CDR3 loop spans 15 amino acids. The CDR3 loop reads CASSLREGRTDTQYF. The CDR3 DNA reads TGTGCCAGCAGTCTCAGGGAGGGCCGGACAGATACGCAGTATTTT. The whole variable domain, filled in from reference TRBV28 and TRBJ2-3, reads DVKVTQSSRYLVKRTGEKVFLECVQDMDHENMFWYRQDPGLGLRLIYFSYDVKMKEKGDIPEGYSVSREKKERFSLILESASTNQTSMYLCASSLREGRTDTQYFGPGTRLTVL.

The CDR3 region is CASSPTSGRRNEQYF. The CDR3 DNA sequence: TGTGCCAGCAGTCCGACTAGCGGGAGGCGCAACGAGCAGTACTTC. This chain links TRBV28 with TRBJ2-7, with TRBD2 matching over 13 bases. The CDR3 runs to 15 residues. Germline CDR1 MDHEN, CDR2 SYDVKM. Unmatched junction bases numbered 6, after V lost 5 bases and J lost 5 bases. Combining the CDR3 with reference TRBV28 and TRBJ2-7 gives the whole variable domain DVKVTQSSRYLVKRTGEKVFLECVQDMDHENMFWYRQDPGLGLRLIYFSYDVKMKEKGDIPEGYSVSREKKERFSLILESASTNQTSMYLCASSPTSGRRNEQYFGPGTRLTVT.

This clone was picked up a small number of times. This chain joins TRBV30 and TRBJ1-1; TRBD1 might be the D (5 bases). In germline, CDR1 is GTSNPN, CDR2 SVGIG (reference sequence). Trimming took 2 bases from V and 7 from J, leaving 11 bases between them. This CDR3 has 12 amino acids. The chain's CDR3 is CAWSRPGLEAFF. As DNA, the CDR3 is TGTGCCTGGAGTAGACCGGGACTTGAAGCTTTCTTT.

This clone was observed a handful of times. V is TRBV6-5 and J is TRBJ1-1, with D unresolved. Trimming took off 6 bases at V and 0 bases at J, with 8 bases between the two ends. This CDR3 comprises 13 residues. Germline CDR1 and CDR2: MNHEY and SVGAGI. The CDR3 DNA sequence: TGTGCCAGCAGAAGACTCCTGAACACTGAAGCTTTCTTT. It is translated as CASRRLLNTEAFF.

The V and J genes are TRBV19 and TRBJ1-5; 7 bases are shared with TRBD1. The CDR3 contains 16 residues. The junction had 12 bases not matched to a gene; V was cut back by 7 bases and J by 3 bases. Per the germline V gene, CDR1 is LNHDA and CDR2 is SQIVND (reference sequence). The CDR3 reads CASTDLGRGSNQPQHF. The CDR3 nucleotides are TGTGCCAGTACCGACTTGGGCAGGGGGTCCAATCAGCCCCAGCATTTT.

The rearrangement links TRBV11-1 to TRBJ2-3, with a weak D call TRBD1 (5 bases). Germline loops: CDR1 SGHAT, CDR2 FQDESV (reference sequence). Between the trimmed V and J ends, which lost 6 bases and 5 bases, there was a span of 15 bases. The CDR3 is 14 residues long. CDR3 DNA sequence: TGTGCCAGCAGTCCCCCAGGGTCTGTAGATACGCAGTATTTT. It translates to CASSPPGSVDTQYF. The complete variable domain, with remaining parts taken from reference TRBV11-1 and TRBJ2-3, reads EAEVAQSPRYKITEKSQAVAFWCDPISGHATLYWYRQILGQGPELLVQFQDESVVDDSQLPKDRFSAERLKGVDSTLKIQPAELGDSAMYLCASSPPGSVDTQYFGPGTRLTVL.

V gene TRBV4-1 combines with J gene TRBJ2-1; 10 nucleotides line up with TRBD2. V dropped 5 bases and J dropped 3; count of bases not matched to a gene: 4. The CDR3 has 15 residues. CDR1 is MGHRA, CDR2 YSYEKL, per germline. CDR3 DNA sequence: TGCGCCAGCAGCGAAATAGCGGGAGGCTACAATGAGCAGTTCTTC. Its protein product is CASSEIAGGYNEQFF.

This clone was found once. V usage is TRBV7-9 and J usage is TRBJ2-5; tentative D call: TRBD2 (6 bases). This CDR3 region has 15 residues. In germline, CDR1 is SEHNR, CDR2 FQNEAQ (reference sequence). V was clipped by 5 bases and J by 5 bases, with 18 bases between them. The CDR3 DNA is TGTGCCAGCAGCCCGTGGTCTTCCCGGGGGGAGACCCAGTACTTC. Translation gives CASSPWSSRGETQYF.

The chain carries TRBV28 and TRBJ1-5, with D possibly matching TRBD1 (6 bases). Trimming took off 9 bases at V and 4 bases at J, with 10 bases between the two ends. Germline CDR1 is MDHEN and CDR2 is SYDVKM. There are 12 residues in the CDR3. The chain's CDR3 is CASRGGNQPQHF. As DNA, the CDR3 is TGTGCCAGTAGAGGGGGGAATCAGCCCCAGCATTTT.

The gene calls are TRBV28 and TRBJ2-1; 11 nucleotides agree with TRBD2. The junction had 4 bases not matched to a gene; V was cut back by 3 bases and J by 3 bases. The length of the CDR3 is 16 residues. Looked up from germline, CDR1 is MDHEN and CDR2 is SYDVKM. The CDR3 sequence is CASSFRLAGFYNEQFF. The CDR3 coding sequence is TGTGCCAGCAGTTTCAGACTAGCGGGATTCTACAATGAGCAGTTCTTC.

The J gene is TRBJ1-2, the V gene TRBV6-6; possibly TRBD1 for D (5 bases). This CDR3 spans 13 amino acids. V lost 0 bases, J lost 4 bases, and 6 bases lay in between. The germline V gene encodes CDR1 MNHNY and CDR2 SVGAGI (reference sequence). CDR3 sequence (DNA): TGTGCCAGCAGTTACTCGAGGGGCTATGGCTACACCTTC. Amino acids: CASSYSRGYGYTF.

This rearrangement joins TRBV6-6 to TRBJ2-5; TRBD1 might be the D (5 bases). CDR1 MNHNY and CDR2 SVGAGI come from the germline V gene (reference sequence). V lost 6 bases and J lost 4, with 9 bases in between. The CDR3 spans 12 residues. CDR3 DNA: TGTGCCAGCAGCCCTCAGGGAGAGACCCAGTACTTC. Translated: CASSPQGETQYF.

The chain has TRBV5-1 and TRBJ2-3, with D perhaps being TRBD1 or TRBD2 (6 bases each). Trimming stripped 7 bases from V and 2 bases from J, with 14 bases between. Per germline, CDR1 SGHRS and CDR2 YFSETQ. The length of the CDR3 is 14 residues. CDR3 region: CASSGGLLTDTQYF. The CDR3 region has the DNA TGCGCCAGCTCCGGGGGCCTGCTCACAGATACGCAGTATTTT.

The chain uses TRBV28 and TRBJ1-1; tentatively, D is TRBD1 (6 bases). Germline values: CDR1 MDHEN, CDR2 SYDVKM. There are 18 residues in the CDR3. The ends were cut back, 6 bases at V and 0 bases at J, with 23 bases in the middle. The CDR3, as DNA: TGTGCCAGCAGACAAATCAGGGGTCTCCTCCTCATGAACACTGAAGCTTTCTTT. Its translation is CASRQIRGLLLMNTEAFF.

This rearrangement joins TRBV5-5 to TRBJ2-7; TRBD2 is a possible D gene (6 bases). Trimming took off 0 bases at V and 2 bases at J, with 12 bases between the two ends. This CDR3 has 15 amino acids. CDR1 is SGHKS and CDR2 is YYEKEE in the germline V gene (reference sequence). Here the CDR3 reads CASSLEGGATYEQYF. The CDR3 coding sequence is TGTGCCAGCAGCTTGGAAGGAGGGGCGACCTACGAGCAGTACTTC.

The gene calls are TRBV4-1 and TRBJ1-3, with TRBD1 as a possible D gene (6 bases). Germline values: CDR1 MGHRA, CDR2 YSYEKL. Between the trimmed V and J ends, which lost 1 base and 2 bases, there was a span of 12 bases. The CDR3 extends over 16 amino acids. Here the CDR3 DNA reads TGCGCCAGCAGCCAAGTAAGGGGGACAACTGGAAACACCATATATTTT. This encodes CASSQVRGTTGNTIYF.

The chain joins TRBV12-5 to TRBJ2-1, with 7 bases that match TRBD2. The CDR3 is made up of 15 amino acids. Looked up from germline, CDR1 is LGHNT and CDR2 is FRNRAP. Trimming at V came to 6 bases and at J to 3 bases, leaving 8 bases not matched to a gene. The CDR3: CASGSGRPLYNEQFF. Here the CDR3 DNA reads TGTGCTAGTGGGTCCGGGAGGCCTCTCTACAATGAGCAGTTCTTC.

The V call is TRBV11-2, the J call TRBJ1-3; D call uncertain. The CDR3 spans 12 residues. Germline V lookup: CDR1 SGHAT, CDR2 FQNNGV. Trimming removed 1 base at V and 7 bases at J, with 5 bases between. The chain's CDR3 is CASSLVLNTIYF. In DNA, the CDR3 is TGTGCCAGCAGCTTAGTTCTGAACACCATATATTTT.

The J gene is TRBJ2-1, the V gene TRBV27, with a weak D call TRBD2 (6 bases). V shed 3 bases and J shed 2 bases, with 11 bases lying between them. Germline V gives CDR1 MNHEY, CDR2 SMNVEV (reference sequence). The CDR3 sequence is 15 residues long. This CDR3 reads CASSLRDWTYNEQFF. DNA for the CDR3: TGTGCCAGCAGTTTGAGGGACTGGACCTACAATGAGCAGTTCTTC.

This clone has only a few counts. V and J are TRBV29-1 and TRBJ2-1, with D possibly matching TRBD2 (7 bases). V was shortened by 6 bases and J by 1 base, with 19 bases between the two germline ends. The germline gives CDR1 SQVTM, CDR2 ANQGSEA. The CDR3 is 16 amino acids. The CDR3 sequence is CSVRGAPQGSYNEQFF. The DNA for the CDR3 is TGCAGCGTCCGGGGGGCCCCACAGGGTTCCTACAATGAGCAGTTCTTC.

The chain is built from TRBV11-2 and TRBJ2-2; D remains ambiguous. Germline values: CDR1 SGHAT, CDR2 FQNNGV. The CDR3 sequence is 14 residues long. The ends were cut back, 3 bases at V and 1 base at J, with 6 bases in the middle. The CDR3 reads CASSFDGNTGELFF. Here the CDR3 DNA reads TGTGCCAGCAGCTTCGATGGGAACACCGGGGAGCTGTTTTTT.